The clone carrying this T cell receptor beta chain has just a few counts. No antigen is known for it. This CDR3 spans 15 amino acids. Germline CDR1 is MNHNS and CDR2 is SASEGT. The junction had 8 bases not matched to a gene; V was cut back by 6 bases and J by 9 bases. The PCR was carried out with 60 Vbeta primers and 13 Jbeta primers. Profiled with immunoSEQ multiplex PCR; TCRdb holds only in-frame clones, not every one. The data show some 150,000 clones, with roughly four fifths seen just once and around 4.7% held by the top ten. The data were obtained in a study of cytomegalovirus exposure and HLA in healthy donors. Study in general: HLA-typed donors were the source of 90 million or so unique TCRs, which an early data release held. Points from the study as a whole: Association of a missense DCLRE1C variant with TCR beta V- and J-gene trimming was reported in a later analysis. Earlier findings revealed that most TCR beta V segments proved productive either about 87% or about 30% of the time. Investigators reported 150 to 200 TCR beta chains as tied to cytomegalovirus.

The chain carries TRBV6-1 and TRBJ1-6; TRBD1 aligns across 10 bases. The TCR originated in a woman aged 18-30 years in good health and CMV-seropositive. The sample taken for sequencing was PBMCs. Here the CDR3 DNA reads TGTGCCAGCAGAACCCAGACAGGGGGCACTTCACCCCTCCACTTT. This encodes CASRTQTGGTSPLHF.